These T cell receptor beta chains were read from a single sample in a study of cytomegalovirus exposure and HLA in healthy donors. TCRdb keeps only in-frame clones here, not all; method: immunoSEQ multiplex PCR. This sample has 150,000 to 200,000 clones, with less than 85% found just once. The specimen was PBMCs. Receptors were obtained from a male donor in good health and CMV-seronegative. Both conserved end residues are part of each CDR3. A D gene is named only where the DNA matches it firmly. The size field is filled for only some rows; it gives once, few, many or a size class.

D gene	V gene	clone size	J gene	CDR3 protein	CDR3 DNA
-	TRBV19	-	TRBJ2-1	CASRTRESSYNEQFF	TGTGCCAGTAGAACAAGGGAGAGCTCCTACAATGAGCAGTTCTTC
-	TRBV4-3	once	TRBJ1-4	CASSQTAGYNEKLFF	TGCGCCAGCAGCCAAACCGCAGGCTATAATGAAAAACTGTTTTTT
TRBD2	TRBV6-5	-	TRBJ2-1	CASSSTSGGYNEQFF	TGTGCCAGCAGTAGTACTAGCGGGGGCTACAATGAGCAGTTCTTC
TRBD1	TRBV28	-	TRBJ1-1	CASSPDRRNTEAFF	TGTGCCAGCAGTCCGGACAGGCGGAACACTGAAGCTTTCTTT
-	TRBV7-9	once	TRBJ2-1	CASSLGSIPRDNEQFF	TGTGCCAGCAGCTTAGGAAGTATCCCTAGAGACAATGAGCAGTTCTTC
TRBD1	TRBV6-5	-	TRBJ2-1	CASSSAGTGDNEQFF	TGTGCCAGCAGTTCGGCCGGGACAGGGGACAATGAGCAGTTCTTC
TRBD1	TRBV4-3	few	TRBJ1-2	CASSRGQGASYGYTF	TGCGCCAGCAGCCGAGGACAGGGGGCGTCCTATGGCTACACCTTC
-	TRBV2	few	TRBJ1-4	CASLRREKLFF	TGTGCCAGCCTGAGGCGTGAAAAACTGTTTTTT
TRBD1	TRBV9	few	TRBJ1-2	CASSVEGGQGADYGYTF	TGTGCCAGCAGCGTAGAGGGGGGCCAGGGGGCGGACTATGGCTACACCTTC
TRBD2	TRBV5-6	once	TRBJ2-1	CASSLKLAGGPSGVEQFF	TGTGCCAGCAGCTTGAAACTAGCGGGAGGGCCTTCTGGCGTTGAGCAGTTCTTC
TRBD2	TRBV11-2	-	TRBJ2-1	CASSLGGWTSIYNEQFF	TGTGCCAGCAGCCTGGGGGGGTGGACTAGCATCTACAATGAGCAGTTCTTC
-	TRBV14	-	TRBJ2-6	CASSQEHRLGLVGANVLTF	TGTGCCAGCAGCCAAGAACACAGACTAGGTTTGGTTGGGGCCAACGTCCTGACTTTC
TRBD1	TRBV30	-	TRBJ1-2	CAWSPGGLGYTF	TGTGCCTGGAGTCCAGGGGGCCTGGGCTACACCTTC
TRBD1	TRBV2	-	TRBJ1-5	CASSEARGRNQPQHF	TGTGCCAGCAGTGAAGCGAGGGGGCGCAATCAGCCCCAGCATTTT
TRBD2	TRBV27	-	TRBJ2-7	CASSRSGAAWQYF	TGTGCCAGCAGCCGTAGCGGGGCCGCCTGGCAGTACTTC
TRBD1	TRBV10-3	-	TRBJ1-2	CAIAGGACGYTF	TGTGCCATAGCAGGGGGCGCGTGTGGCTACACCTTC
-	TRBV25-1	-	TRBJ2-7	CASSDPGDPGTYEQYF	TGTGCCAGCAGTGACCCAGGGGATCCGGGTACCTACGAGCAGTACTTC
-	TRBV5-6	-	TRBJ2-7	CASSQGGEQYF	TGTGCCAGCAGCCAGGGTGGCGAGCAGTACTTC
-	TRBV19	few	TRBJ2-3	CASSTGGLGDTQYF	TGTGCCAGTAGTACGGGCGGGTTGGGCGATACGCAGTATTTT
-	TRBV4-1	-	TRBJ1-1	CASSQGLRGTEAFF	TGCGCCAGCAGCCAAGGACTCAGGGGCACTGAAGCTTTCTTT
TRBD2	TRBV5-4	-	TRBJ2-3	CASTPGGASGLYGDTQYF	TGTGCCAGCACTCCGGGCGGGGCTAGCGGGCTTTACGGAGATACGCAGTATTTT
TRBD1	TRBV5-1	-	TRBJ1-6	CASSSNTGGNSPLHF	TGCGCCAGCAGCTCGAATACAGGGGGGAATTCACCCCTCCACTTT
-	TRBV9	-	TRBJ1-2	CASSVEEGMHYGHTF	TGTGCCAGCAGCGTAGAAGAGGGTATGCACTATGGCCACACCTTC
TRBD2	TRBV7-3	-	TRBJ2-3	CASSLTSGGADTQYF	TGTGCCAGCAGCCTGACTAGCGGGGGGGCAGATACGCAGTATTTT
TRBD1	TRBV7-3	-	TRBJ2-7	CASSLGVGAGPQGEQYF	TGTGCCAGCAGCTTAGGGGTGGGGGCAGGGCCACAGGGGGAGCAGTACTTC
TRBD1	TRBV18	-	TRBJ1-2	CASSPSPGQERGANYGYTF	TGTGCCAGCTCACCCAGCCCCGGACAGGAGAGGGGAGCTAACTATGGCTACACCTTC